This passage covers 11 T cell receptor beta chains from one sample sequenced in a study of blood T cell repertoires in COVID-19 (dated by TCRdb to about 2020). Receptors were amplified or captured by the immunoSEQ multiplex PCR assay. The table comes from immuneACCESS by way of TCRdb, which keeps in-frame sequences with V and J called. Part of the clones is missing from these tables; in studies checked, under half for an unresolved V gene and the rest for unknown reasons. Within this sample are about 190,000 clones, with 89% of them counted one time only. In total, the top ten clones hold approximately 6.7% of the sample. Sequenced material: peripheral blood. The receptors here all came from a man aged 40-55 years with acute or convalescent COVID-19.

This CDR3 reads CASSQDPQGDNEQFF. The CDR3 coding sequence is TGTGCCAGCAGCCAAGATCCCCAGGGGGACAATGAGCAGTTCTTC. V and J are TRBV4-2 and TRBJ2-1; 7 positions match TRBD1. Germline V lookup: CDR1 LGHNA, CDR2 YNFKEQ. The trim removed 0 bases at V and 5 bases at J, leaving 4 bases unmatched. This CDR3 region has 15 residues.

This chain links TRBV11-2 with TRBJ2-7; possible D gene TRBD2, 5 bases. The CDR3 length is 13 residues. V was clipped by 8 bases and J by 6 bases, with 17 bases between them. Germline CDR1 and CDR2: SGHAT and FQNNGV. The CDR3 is CASGRRDPTEQYF. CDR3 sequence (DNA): TGTGCCAGCGGTAGACGGGATCCCACCGAGCAGTACTTC.

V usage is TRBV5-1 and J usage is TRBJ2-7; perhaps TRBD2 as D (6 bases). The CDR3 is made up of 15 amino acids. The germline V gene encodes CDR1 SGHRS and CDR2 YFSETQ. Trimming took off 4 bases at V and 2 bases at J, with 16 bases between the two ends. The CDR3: CASSLEGGEAYEQYF. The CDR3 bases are TGCGCCAGCAGCCTGGAGGGCGGGGAGGCCTACGAGCAGTACTTC.

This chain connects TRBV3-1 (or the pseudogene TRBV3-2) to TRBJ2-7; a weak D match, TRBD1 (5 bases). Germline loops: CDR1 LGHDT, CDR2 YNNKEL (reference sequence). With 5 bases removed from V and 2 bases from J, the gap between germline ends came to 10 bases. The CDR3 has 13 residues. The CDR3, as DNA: TGTGCCAGCAGCTTCGACAGACCCTACGAGCAGTACTTC. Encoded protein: CASSFDRPYEQYF.

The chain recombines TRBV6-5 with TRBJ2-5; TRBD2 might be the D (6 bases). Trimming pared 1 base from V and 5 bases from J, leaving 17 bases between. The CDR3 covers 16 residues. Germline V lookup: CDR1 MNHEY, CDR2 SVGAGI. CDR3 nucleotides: TGTGCCAGCAGTTACTTACAGGCGGGGACTCTGGAGACCCAGTACTTC. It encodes CASSYLQAGTLETQYF.

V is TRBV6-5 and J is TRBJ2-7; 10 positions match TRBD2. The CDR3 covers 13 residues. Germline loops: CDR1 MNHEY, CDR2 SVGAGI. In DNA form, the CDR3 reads TGTGTTGTAGCGGGGGGCAGCTCCTACGAGCAGTACTTC. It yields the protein CVVAGGSSYEQYF.

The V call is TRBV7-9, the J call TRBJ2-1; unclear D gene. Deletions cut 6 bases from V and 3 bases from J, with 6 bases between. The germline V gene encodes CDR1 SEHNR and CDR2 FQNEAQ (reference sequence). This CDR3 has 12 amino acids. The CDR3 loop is CASSRSYNEQFF. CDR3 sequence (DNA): TGTGCCAGCAGTCGTAGCTACAATGAGCAGTTCTTC.

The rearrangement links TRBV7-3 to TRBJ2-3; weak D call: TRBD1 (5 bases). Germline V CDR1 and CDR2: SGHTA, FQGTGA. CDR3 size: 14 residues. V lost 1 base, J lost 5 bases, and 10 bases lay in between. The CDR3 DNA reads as TGTGCCAGCAGCTTAATGGGGCTGGGAGATACGCAGTATTTT. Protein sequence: CASSLMGLGDTQYF.

CDR3 sequence reads: CASSLVLDRAAGELFF. The DNA for the CDR3 is TGTGCCAGCAGCTTAGTTCTGGACAGGGCGGCCGGGGAGCTGTTTTTT. The chain joins TRBV7-9 to TRBJ2-2, with 8 bases aligning to TRBD1. Looked up from germline, CDR1 is SEHNR and CDR2 is FQNEAQ (reference sequence). The CDR3 runs to 16 residues. V lost 1 base and J lost 6; bases outside the gene matches: 7. Supplemented by reference TRBV7-9 and TRBJ2-2, the full variable domain reads DTGVSQNPRHKITKRGQNVTFRCDPISEHNRLYWYRQTLGQGPEFLTYFQNEAQLEKSRLLSDRFSAERPKGSFSTLEIQRTEQGDSAMYLCASSLVLDRAAGELFFGEGSRLTVL.

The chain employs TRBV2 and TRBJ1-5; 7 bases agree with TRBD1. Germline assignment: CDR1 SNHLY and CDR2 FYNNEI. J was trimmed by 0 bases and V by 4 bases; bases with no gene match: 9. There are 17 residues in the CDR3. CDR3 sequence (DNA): TGTGCCAGCAGTGGGCGGGTCGGGACAGATAGCAATCAGCCCCAGCATTTT. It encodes CASSGRVGTDSNQPQHF. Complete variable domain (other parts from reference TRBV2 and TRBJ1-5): EPEVTQTPSHQVTQMGQEVILRCVPISNHLYFYWYRQILGQKVEFLVSFYNNEISEKSEIFDDQFSVERPDGSNFTLKIRSTKLEDSAMYFCASSGRVGTDSNQPQHFGDGTRLSIL.

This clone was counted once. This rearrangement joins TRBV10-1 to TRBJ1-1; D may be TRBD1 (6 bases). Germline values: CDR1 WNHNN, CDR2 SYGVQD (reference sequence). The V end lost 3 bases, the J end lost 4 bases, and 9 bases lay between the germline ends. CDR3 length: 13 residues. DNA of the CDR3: TGCGCCAGCAGTGAAGGGGGTTCCACTGAAGCTTTCTTT. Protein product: CASSEGGSTEAFF.